The entry below gives a single TCR beta chain sequence along with its context. Antigen specificity is unknown. The sample originates from a study of CD8 T cells in ankylosing spondylitis. Regarding the study as a whole: Disease-linked clones reportedly showed significant enrichment in matched ankylosing spondylitis synovial fluid. Seemingly characteristic of ankylosing spondylitis blood was a TCR beta motif consisting of several highly homologous variants.

Trimming took 1 base from V and 2 from J, leaving 12 bases between them. This CDR3 contains 16 residues. Germline values: CDR1 SNHLY, CDR2 FYNNEI. In TCRdb, the 5' RACE reads were re-called with MiXCR into one record per CDR3 protein. The data contain some 800,000 distinct CDR3 sequences, about 11% of them singletons. The receptor comes from a male donor with ankylosing spondylitis. Material for sequencing was blood, either unsorted or a sorted T cell fraction (not recorded which). V is TRBV2 and J is TRBJ1-3, with D unresolved. CDR3 sequence: CASSEGGPPAGNTIYF. For the CDR3, the DNA is TGTGCCAGCAGTGAAGGTGGCCCTCCGGCTGGAAACACCATATATTTT.